The next 28 T cell receptor beta chains were all read from a single sample in a study of blood T cell repertoires in COVID-19. TCRdb keeps only in-frame clones here, not all; method: immunoSEQ multiplex PCR. The sample holds about 20,000 clones; roughly 89% are singletons and the top ten take approximately 4%. The sequenced material came from peripheral blood. The receptors stem from a human donor in a cohort sampled during active COVID-19.

This sequence joins TRBV1 and TRBJ1-5; TRBD1 reflects the table's D call only, with no check against the DNA. TRBV1 is an annotated pseudogene. The CDR3 has 19 residues. The CDR3 DNA sequence: TGCACCAGCAGCCAAGCCGGAGGGGGGACAGGGCCGTGCAATCAGCCCCAGCATTTT. This codes for CTSSQAGGGTGPCNQPQHF.

This chain joins TRBV5-1 and TRBJ1-1; 8 positions agree with TRBD1. V trimming: 3 bases; J trimming: 6 bases; junction bases outside the gene matches: 10. Germline CDR1 reads SGHRS; CDR2 reads YFSETQ. The CDR3 consists of 15 residues. CDR3 DNA sequence: TGCGCCAGCAGCTCCCAACGACAGGGGCCATCTGAAGCTTTCTTT. As protein: CASSSQRQGPSEAFF.

This chain uses TRBV9 with TRBJ2-5; D uncertain. V was clipped by 3 bases and J by 5 bases, with 11 bases between them. Germline values: CDR1 SGDLS, CDR2 YYNGEE. The CDR3 covers 13 residues. DNA of the CDR3: TGTGCCAGCAGCGGTTTGCAAGCCGAGACCCAGTACTTC. This encodes CASSGLQAETQYF. The full variable domain, completed using reference TRBV9 and TRBJ2-5, is DSGVTQTPKHLITATGQRVTLRCSPRSGDLSVYWYQQSLDQGLQFLIQYYNGEERAKGNILERFSAQQFPDLHSELNLSSLELGDSALYFCASSGLQAETQYFGPGTRLLVL.

The chain employs TRBV5-6 and TRBJ2-2; D call uncertain. Germline V CDR1 and CDR2: SGHDT, YYEEEE. Trimming cost V 4 bases and J 5 bases, with 12 bases left between them. The CDR3 runs 14 residues. In nucleotides, the CDR3 is TGTGCCAGCAGCCAAGTAGCCGGGACCGGGGAGCTGTTTTTT. It specifies CASSQVAGTGELFF.

This chain uses TRBV6-5 with TRBJ2-7, with unresolved D. Trimming pared 8 bases from V and 4 bases from J, leaving 9 bases between. The germline CDR1 and CDR2 sequences are MNHEY and SVGAGI. The CDR3 sequence is 11 residues long. The CDR3 loop reads CASGDPYEQYF. CDR3 coding DNA: TGTGCCAGCGGAGACCCATACGAGCAGTACTTC.

The CDR3 sequence: CASSQDEGRRSGYTF. In DNA, the CDR3 is TGCGCCAGCAGCCAAGACGAGGGGAGGCGGAGTGGCTACACCTTC. This rearrangement joins TRBV4-1 to TRBJ1-2, with D maybe TRBD1 (5 bases). The CDR3 is 15 residues long. Looked up from germline, CDR1 is MGHRA and CDR2 is YSYEKL. Trimming left V 0 bases short and J 7 bases short, with 15 bases between.

The chain is built from TRBV5-1 and TRBJ2-7, with D possibly being TRBD1 (6 bases). This CDR3 comprises 12 residues. CDR1 is SGHRS, CDR2 YFSETQ, per germline. V dropped 4 bases and J dropped 1 base, with 6 bases sitting between them. The CDR3 DNA reads TGCGCCAGCAGCCAGGGGTCCTACGAGCAGTACTTC. This translates into CASSQGSYEQYF.

The chain carries TRBV6-5 and TRBJ1-4, with unresolved D. The germline CDR1 and CDR2 sequences are MNHEY and SVGAGI. Trimming took off 10 bases at V and 3 bases at J, with 12 bases between the two ends. CDR3 size: 13 residues. DNA of the CDR3: TGTGCCACCGGGGTCGCCTCTAATGAAAAACTGTTTTTT. Its translation: CATGVASNEKLFF.

The rearrangement uses TRBV7-8 and TRBJ2-5, with TRBD2 matching 10 bases. The V gene end was trimmed by 5 bases and the J gene end by 2 bases; junction bases not matched to a gene: 5. The V gene's germline CDR1 is SGHVS and CDR2 FQNEAQ. CDR3 length: 15 residues. This CDR3 reads CASSRAGGRQETQYF. In DNA, the CDR3 is TGTGCCAGCAGCCGAGCGGGGGGGCGGCAAGAGACCCAGTACTTC.

The chain carries TRBV7-2 and TRBJ2-2, with 12 nucleotides matching TRBD1. The V gene's germline CDR1 is SGHTA and CDR2 FQGNSA. The CDR3 length is 18 residues. The trim removed 5 bases at V and 5 bases at J, leaving 12 bases unmatched. CDR3 amino acids: CASSPRAGQGARTGELFF. DNA for the CDR3: TGTGCCAGCAGCCCTAGGGCGGGACAGGGGGCGCGGACCGGGGAGCTGTTTTTT.

The chain combines TRBV4-2 with TRBJ1-5, with D maybe TRBD1 (6 bases). CDR1 is LGHNA and CDR2 is YNFKEQ in the germline V gene. The V end was cut by 0 bases, the J end by 7 bases, with 13 bases between. CDR3 length: 15 amino acids. The CDR3 DNA reads as TGTGCCAGCAGCCAAGAGATCCAAGGGGGACAGCCCCAGCATTTT. Amino acid sequence: CASSQEIQGGQPQHF.

V and J are TRBV5-4 and TRBJ1-2, with D hard to call. Per the germline V gene, CDR1 is SGHNT and CDR2 is YYREEE (reference sequence). V lost 4 bases to trimming and J lost 8 bases, with 12 bases between them. The CDR3 length is 12 residues. CDR3 nucleotide sequence: TGTGCCAGCAGCGCCCAAAGTAGAGGCTACACCTTC. Its protein product is CASSAQSRGYTF.

V and J are TRBV11-2 and TRBJ2-5; 8 positions match TRBD1. The CDR3 is made up of 14 amino acids. Trimming took 3 bases from V and 4 from J; bases not matched to a gene: 4. The germline V gene encodes CDR1 SGHAT and CDR2 FQNNGV. The CDR3 sequence: CASSFSGQGETQYF. The CDR3 DNA is TGTGCCAGCAGCTTTTCCGGACAGGGAGAGACCCAGTACTTC.

The V gene is TRBV20-1, the J gene TRBJ2-7, with TRBD1 as a possible D gene (6 bases). From germline, CDR1 is DFQATT and CDR2 SNEGSKA (reference sequence). The CDR3 runs 15 residues. Between the trimmed V and J ends, which lost 3 bases and 6 bases, there was a span of 21 bases. DNA for the CDR3: TGCAGTGCTAGTTTCCCGAGGGGGAGTGGGCGCGAGCAGTACTTC. Its translation is CSASFPRGSGREQYF.

V usage is TRBV28 and J usage is TRBJ1-1, with a weak D call TRBD1 (5 bases). Trimming removed 8 bases from V and 1 base from J, with 23 bases in between. The germline V gene encodes CDR1 MDHEN and CDR2 SYDVKM. This CDR3 has 17 amino acids. DNA for the CDR3: TGTGCCAGCCGATCGGAGGGGCGGGGTATACGGAACACTGAAGCTTTCTTT. This sequence encodes CASRSEGRGIRNTEAFF.

This chain connects TRBV7-9 to TRBJ2-3; a weak D match, TRBD1 (5 bases). CDR1 and CDR2 from the germline V gene are SEHNR and FQNEAQ (reference sequence). V dropped 1 base and J dropped 0 bases, with 5 bases sitting between them. This CDR3 has 14 residues. CDR3 amino acids: CASSLEGSTDTQYF. In DNA form, the CDR3 reads TGTGCCAGCAGCTTAGAGGGGAGCACAGATACGCAGTATTTT.

The chain is built from TRBV6-6 and TRBJ1-5, with D possibly TRBD1 on 6 matching bases. Deletions cut 3 bases from V and 4 bases from J, with 13 bases between. Germline V gene lookup returns CDR1 MNHNY and CDR2 SVGAGI (reference sequence). The CDR3 spans 15 residues. The DNA of the CDR3 is TGTGCCAGCAGTTATAGTCTGGACAGTAATCAGCCCCAGCATTTT. Encoded protein: CASSYSLDSNQPQHF.

This clone was found a few times. The V gene is TRBV14, the J gene TRBJ2-2, with unresolved D. CDR1 is SGHDN and CDR2 is FVKESK in the germline V gene. There are 12 residues in the CDR3. Trimming shortened V by 1 base and J by 8 bases, and 5 bases separated the two germline ends. This CDR3 reads CASSQVPGELFF. As DNA, the CDR3 is TGTGCCAGCAGCCAAGTCCCGGGGGAGCTGTTTTTT.

V usage is TRBV5-1 and J usage is TRBJ2-5; the match to TRBD2 covers 11 bases. This CDR3 is built from 18 residues. Germline V lookup: CDR1 SGHRS, CDR2 YFSETQ. The trim removed 4 bases at V and 5 bases at J, leaving 16 bases unmatched. CDR3 amino acids: CASSSRKVAGGPLETQYF. DNA for the CDR3: TGCGCCAGCAGCAGCCGGAAGGTAGCGGGGGGGCCTTTGGAGACCCAGTACTTC.

This sequence joins TRBV6-1 and TRBJ2-7, with TRBD2 identical over 8 bases. The CDR3 has 15 residues. Trimming removed 0 bases from V and 0 bases from J; junction bases left unmatched: 1. Germline V gene lookup returns CDR1 MNHNS and CDR2 SASEGT. The CDR3 spells CASSEAGTSSYEQYF. The CDR3 DNA sequence: TGTGCCAGCAGTGAAGCAGGGACTAGCTCCTACGAGCAGTACTTC.

The rearrangement links TRBV7-9 to TRBJ1-1; maybe TRBD1 (6 bases). CDR1 is SEHNR, CDR2 FQNEAQ, per germline (reference sequence). CDR3 size: 15 residues. Trimming removed 1 base at V and 5 bases at J, with 14 bases between. CDR3 DNA: TGTGCCAGCAGCTTAGGGTCAGGGGTAGGAACTGAAGCTTTCTTT. Protein: CASSLGSGVGTEAFF. The whole variable domain, filled in from reference TRBV7-9 and TRBJ1-1, reads DTGVSQNPRHKITKRGQNVTFRCDPISEHNRLYWYRQTLGQGPEFLTYFQNEAQLEKSRLLSDRFSAERPKGSFSTLEIQRTEQGDSAMYLCASSLGSGVGTEAFFGQGTRLTVV.

J is TRBJ1-1 and V is TRBV3-1 (or the pseudogene TRBV3-2); TRBD1 matches 9 bases. V gave up 3 bases and J gave up 6 bases; unmatched junction bases: 8. Germline V gene lookup returns CDR1 LGHDT and CDR2 YNNKEL (reference sequence). The CDR3 is 15 residues long. The CDR3 DNA reads as TGTGCCAGCAGCCATTTCGGACAGGGGATCCCTGAAGCTTTCTTT. Encoded protein: CASSHFGQGIPEAFF.

The chain combines TRBV7-9 with TRBJ2-5; D remains unclear. The CDR3 runs to 14 residues. Germline V gene lookup returns CDR1 SEHNR and CDR2 FQNEAQ (reference sequence). Trimming shortened V by 2 bases and J by 1 base, and 8 bases separated the two germline ends. CDR3: CASSLSTLQETQYF. CDR3 coding DNA: TGTGCCAGCAGCTTAAGCACTCTCCAAGAGACCCAGTACTTC. The full variable domain, completed using reference TRBV7-9 and TRBJ2-5, is DTGVSQNPRHKITKRGQNVTFRCDPISEHNRLYWYRQTLGQGPEFLTYFQNEAQLEKSRLLSDRFSAERPKGSFSTLEIQRTEQGDSAMYLCASSLSTLQETQYFGPGTRLLVL.

The gene calls are TRBV5-4 and TRBJ2-3; possible D gene TRBD2, 6 bases. This CDR3 contains 13 residues. Deletions cut 4 bases from V and 6 bases from J, with 12 bases between. The germline gives CDR1 SGHNT, CDR2 YYREEE (reference sequence). The CDR3: CASSRDSLDTQYF. In nucleotides, the CDR3 is TGTGCCAGCAGCCGGGACTCGTTGGATACGCAGTATTTT.

The chain links TRBV3-1 (or the pseudogene TRBV3-2) to TRBJ1-1; 11 bases are shared with TRBD1. CDR3 length: 17 residues. With 4 bases clipped from V and 5 bases from J, the junction kept 12 bases outside the gene matches. CDR1 LGHDT and CDR2 YNNKEL come from the germline V gene (reference sequence). CDR3 residues: CASSRRGQGAPGTEAFF. The CDR3 bases are TGTGCCAGCAGCCGGCGCGGACAGGGGGCGCCGGGGACTGAAGCTTTCTTT.

This chain links TRBV5-3 with TRBJ2-7; D may be TRBD1 (6 bases). TRBV5-3 is an open reading frame whose function is uncertain. Trimming shortened V by 8 bases and J by 6 bases, and 24 bases separated the two germline ends. The CDR3 contains 15 residues. CDR3 loop: CASKEIHRVYCEQYF. In DNA form, the CDR3 reads TGTGCCAGCAAAGAGATCCACAGGGTTTACTGCGAGCAGTACTTC.

The rearrangement uses TRBV15 and TRBJ2-3; D not resolved. The CDR3 is 16 amino acids. Trimming removed 0 bases at V and 2 bases at J, with 12 bases between. CDR1 and CDR2 (germline): LNHNV, YYDKDF (reference sequence). The CDR3 DNA reads TGTGCCACCAGCAGAGATCATGTGCTACCCACAGATACGCAGTATTTT. Translation: CATSRDHVLPTDTQYF.

The chain joins TRBV2 to TRBJ2-3; 14 bases are a match to TRBD2. Per the germline V gene, CDR1 is SNHLY and CDR2 is FYNNEI. The CDR3 spans 20 residues. V gave up 0 bases and J gave up 6 bases; unmatched junction bases: 14. DNA for the CDR3: TGTGCCAGCAGTGAAGCGGCCCTCAGACTAGCGGGAGGGCGGGGGGATACGCAGTATTTT. Protein sequence: CASSEAALRLAGGRGDTQYF.